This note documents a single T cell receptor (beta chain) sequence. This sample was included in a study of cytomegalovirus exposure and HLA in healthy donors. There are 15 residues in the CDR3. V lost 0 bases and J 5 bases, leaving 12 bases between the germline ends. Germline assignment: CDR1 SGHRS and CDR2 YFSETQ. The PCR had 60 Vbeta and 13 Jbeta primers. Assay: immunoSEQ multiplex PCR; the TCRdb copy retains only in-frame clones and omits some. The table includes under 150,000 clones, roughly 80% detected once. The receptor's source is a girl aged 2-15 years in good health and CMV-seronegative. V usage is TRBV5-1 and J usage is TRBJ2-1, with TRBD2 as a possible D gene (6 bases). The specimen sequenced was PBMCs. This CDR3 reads CASSLGLVGHNEQFF. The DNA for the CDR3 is TGCGCCAGCAGCTTGGGACTAGTAGGGCACAATGAGCAGTTCTTC.